Below are 30 T cell receptor beta chains sequenced from a single sample in a study of T-cell memory formation after mild COVID-19. MiXCR, applied by TCRdb to the 5' RACE reads, yields one record per CDR3 protein. The sample consists of just over 300,000 distinct CDR3 sequences, approximately 19% of them appearing once. The source material was PBMCs or a T cell subset sorted from them (not recorded which). All receptors come from a man between 18 and 29 years old who had mild COVID-19 (a few samples of this study predate the infection). Cell type and time point are not known.

The DNA of the CDR3 is TGTGCCAGCAGTTTTACGGGGGGGCCCTACGAGCAGTACTTC. It specifies CASSFTGGPYEQYF. V gene TRBV6-5 combines with J gene TRBJ2-7; 8 nucleotides line up with TRBD2. CDR1 is MNHEY, CDR2 SVGAGI, per germline. The trim removed 4 bases at V and 2 bases at J, leaving 4 bases unmatched. The CDR3 length is 14 residues.

This clonotype has only a few counts. V usage is TRBV6-5 and J usage is TRBJ2-2; D may be TRBD2 (6 bases). The germline V gene encodes CDR1 MNHEY and CDR2 SVGAGI. V lost 4 bases and J 4 bases, leaving 16 bases between the germline ends. This CDR3 is built from 16 residues. The CDR3 spells CASSWWGDPTTGELFF. In DNA, the CDR3 is TGTGCCAGCAGTTGGTGGGGGGACCCGACCACCGGGGAGCTGTTTTTT.

V usage is TRBV6-2 or TRBV6-3 and J usage is TRBJ2-5; tentative D call: TRBD1 (5 bases). This CDR3 has 14 amino acids. The V gene lost 0 bases and the J gene lost 5 bases, with 10 bases spanning the gap. Germline V gene data show CDR1 as MNHEY and CDR2 as SVGEGT. The CDR3, as DNA: TGTGCCAGCAGTTACTCAGGGGTTCGGGAGACCCAGTACTTC. Residues: CASSYSGVRETQYF.

This clonotype was observed a handful of times. The chain combines TRBV7-2 with TRBJ2-5; D remains ambiguous. The CDR3 runs 13 residues. V was pared by 1 base and J by 7 bases, with 10 bases between. CDR1 is SGHTA and CDR2 is FQGNSA in the germline V gene. As DNA, the CDR3 is TGTGCCAGCAGCTTAGGGTTCGTTCGGACCCAGTACTTC. The encoded protein is CASSLGFVRTQYF.

This clonotype came up a few times. The rearrangement joins TRBV5-1 to TRBJ2-7; 8 bases map to TRBD1. After removal of 4 bases from V and 2 bases from J, the junction contained 5 bases not matched to a gene. The CDR3 spans 14 residues. Germline CDR1 is SGHRS and CDR2 is YFSETQ. Here the CDR3 DNA reads TGCGCCAGCAGCGGACAGGGTATCCCCTACGAGCAGTACTTC. Translating gives CASSGQGIPYEQYF. The full variable domain, in which reference TRBV5-1 and TRBJ2-7 provide the parts outside the CDR3, is KAGVTQTPRYLIKTRGQQVTLSCSPISGHRSVSWYQQTPGQGLQFLFEYFSETQRNKGNFPGRFSGRQFSNSRSEMNVSTLELGDSALYLCASSGQGIPYEQYFGPGTRLTVT.

The V and J genes are TRBV20-1 and TRBJ1-2; weak D call: TRBD1 (5 bases). The germline V gene has CDR1 DFQATT and CDR2 SNEGSKA (reference sequence). V dropped 4 bases and J dropped 8 bases, with 17 bases sitting between them. There are 13 residues in the CDR3. Here the CDR3 reads CSAKDTKQGGYTF. The CDR3 DNA follows: TGCAGTGCTAAGGACACCAAGCAAGGCGGCTACACCTTC.

The chain has TRBV5-6 and TRBJ2-7; D could derive from TRBD1 or TRBD2 (5 bases each). Germline V gene data show CDR1 as SGHDT and CDR2 as YYEEEE. The CDR3 totals 14 residues. V lost 5 bases to trimming and J lost 4 bases, with 16 bases between them. CDR3 coding DNA: TGTGCCAGCAGACAAACCGGGACGGGGTACGAGCAGTACGTC. This codes for CASRQTGTGYEQYV.

The CDR3 nucleotides are TGTACCGCCAGCCCCTGCGAGCAGTACGTC. The encoded protein is CTASPCEQYV. The chain has TRBV29-1 and TRBJ2-7; no reliable D call. The CDR3 contains 10 residues. Germline values: CDR1 SQVTM, CDR2 ANQGSEA.

The genes are TRBV10-3 and TRBJ1-1, with D uncertain. Trimming took off 7 bases at V and 5 bases at J, with 17 bases between the two ends. Germline CDR1 and CDR2: ENHRY and SYGVKD. The CDR3 has 14 residues. This CDR3 reads CAIIRALGVTEAFF. Written as DNA, the CDR3 is TGTGCCATCATTAGGGCCCTCGGAGTAACTGAAGCTTTCTTT.

The sample holds a few counts of this clonotype. V usage is TRBV18 and J usage is TRBJ1-2; 7 bases are shared with TRBD1. V lost 6 bases and J lost 6; bases outside the gene matches: 10. The CDR3 is made up of 14 amino acids. Germline CDR1 is KGHSH and CDR2 is LQKENI. Here the CDR3 reads CASSMQQGPHGYTF. In DNA, the CDR3 is TGTGCCAGCTCGATGCAACAGGGGCCCCATGGCTACACCTTC.

This chain links TRBV4-3 with TRBJ2-3; the match to TRBD1 covers 9 bases. Trimming took 4 bases from V and 2 from J; bases not matched to a gene: 4. Germline CDR1 LGHNA, CDR2 YSLEER. The CDR3 consists of 15 residues. The CDR3 region has the DNA TGCGCCAGCAGCCCCGGACAGGGGTCCACAGATACGCAGTATTTT. Translation: CASSPGQGSTDTQYF.

In this sample, this clonotype turned up many times. J is TRBJ2-3 and V is TRBV7-7; TRBD2 is a possible D gene (6 bases). The germline V and J ends were trimmed by 5 bases and 4 bases, with 19 bases remaining between them. The CDR3 covers 16 residues. CDR1 and CDR2 (germline): SSHAT, FNYEAQ (reference sequence). CDR3 in DNA: TGTGCCAGCAGCGATCCAGGCGGGGTTGAGCCAGATACGCAGTATTTT. Its protein is CASSDPGGVEPDTQYF. Combining the CDR3 with reference TRBV7-7 and TRBJ2-3 gives the whole variable domain GAGVSQSPRYKVTKRGQDVTLRCDPISSHATLYWYQQALGQGPEFLTYFNYEAQPDKSGLPSDRFSAERPEGSISTLTIQRTEQRDSAMYRCASSDPGGVEPDTQYFGPGTRLTVL.

This sequence joins TRBV7-2 and TRBJ2-5; 9 nucleotides agree with TRBD2. Germline assignment: CDR1 SGHTA and CDR2 FQGNSA. Trimming cost V 5 bases and J 5 bases; bases outside gene matches: 6. The CDR3 is made up of 14 amino acids. In DNA form, the CDR3 reads TGTGCCAGCAGCATGCGGGGGGGCGGGGAGACCCAGTACTTC. The encoded protein is CASSMRGGGETQYF.

This clonotype occurred many times. V is TRBV12-3 or TRBV12-4 and J is TRBJ2-3; TRBD2 matches at 11 bases. With V trimmed by 5 bases and J by 3 bases, 4 bases remained unmatched. This CDR3 is 15 amino acids long. The CDR3 nucleotides are TGTGCCAGCAGTGGGGGGACTAGCGGAACAGATACGCAGTATTTT. Amino acid sequence: CASSGGTSGTDTQYF.

In its sample, this clonotype was seen a few times. The chain has TRBV29-1 and TRBJ1-1; 8 bases line up with TRBD1. V dropped 5 bases and J dropped 3; count of bases not matched to a gene: 8. Germline V lookup: CDR1 SQVTM, CDR2 ANQGSEA. The CDR3 is 14 amino acids. CDR3 nucleotides: TGCAGCGTTTCGCGACAGGGGAGGGACACTGAAGCTTTCTTT. Its translation: CSVSRQGRDTEAFF.

This clonotype has just a few counts. V and J are TRBV20-1 and TRBJ1-5, with D perhaps matching TRBD1 (6 bases). V was clipped by 6 bases and J by 4 bases, with 10 bases between them. CDR1 is DFQATT, CDR2 SNEGSKA, per germline (reference sequence). This CDR3 is built from 12 residues. The CDR3: CSAGTSNQPQHF. The CDR3 nucleotides read TGCAGTGCCGGGACATCGAATCAGCCCCAGCATTTT.

The J gene is TRBJ2-3, the V gene TRBV20-1; D is uncertain. Germline V lookup: CDR1 DFQATT, CDR2 SNEGSKA (reference sequence). V lost 6 bases to trimming and J lost 2 bases, with 12 bases between them. The CDR3 is 13 amino acids. CDR3 in DNA: TGCAGTGCAAGGGTAGGACCCACAGATACGCAGTATTTT. Translation: CSARVGPTDTQYF.

This clonotype was seen a handful of times. The chain combines TRBV5-1 with TRBJ1-1; D may be TRBD1 (6 bases). Germline V CDR1 and CDR2: SGHRS, YFSETQ. This CDR3 has 15 residues. Trimming pared 0 bases from V and 7 bases from J, leaving 16 bases between. The CDR3 bases are TGCGCCAGCAGCTTGGCGGCAGGGGTGGTCGGTGAAGCTTTCTTT. Translating gives CASSLAAGVVGEAFF. The full variable domain, completed using reference TRBV5-1 and TRBJ1-1, is KAGVTQTPRYLIKTRGQQVTLSCSPISGHRSVSWYQQTPGQGLQFLFEYFSETQRNKGNFPGRFSGRQFSNSRSEMNVSTLELGDSALYLCASSLAAGVVGEAFFGQGTRLTVV.

This clonotype was counted between two and nine times. This chain joins TRBV6-5 and TRBJ1-1, with 8 bases identical to TRBD1. Trimming at V came to 5 bases and at J to 3 bases, leaving 2 bases not matched to a gene. CDR1 is MNHEY and CDR2 is SVGAGI in the germline V gene. This CDR3 contains 13 residues. This chain's CDR3 is CASSTRGHTEAFF. The CDR3 DNA follows: TGTGCCAGCAGTACCAGGGGGCACACTGAAGCTTTCTTT.

This chain connects TRBV2 to TRBJ1-1; D not certain. Trimming removed 4 bases from V and 2 bases from J, with 14 bases in between. The germline V gene has CDR1 SNHLY and CDR2 FYNNEI. There are 15 residues in the CDR3. CDR3 amino acids: CASSVVREYNTEAFF. For the CDR3, the DNA is TGTGCCAGCAGTGTAGTCCGGGAATATAACACTGAAGCTTTCTTT. The variable domain in full, completed from reference TRBV2 and TRBJ1-1, reads EPEVTQTPSHQVTQMGQEVILRCVPISNHLYFYWYRQILGQKVEFLVSFYNNEISEKSEIFDDQFSVERPDGSNFTLKIRSTKLEDSAMYFCASSVVREYNTEAFFGQGTRLTVV.

This clonotype has just a few counts. The chain employs TRBV5-6 and TRBJ1-1; D gene uncertain. V was pared by 2 bases and J by 9 bases, with 14 bases between. This CDR3 is built from 13 residues. Germline V lookup: CDR1 SGHDT, CDR2 YYEEEE. As DNA, the CDR3 is TGTGCCAGCAGCTTCGTGACCGTGGGCCAAGCTTTCTTT. This encodes CASSFVTVGQAFF. Drawing the rest from reference TRBV5-6 and TRBJ1-1, the complete variable domain is DAGVTQSPTHLIKTRGQQVTLRCSPKSGHDTVSWYQQALGQGPQFIFQYYEEEERQRGNFPDRFSGHQFPNYSSELNVNALLLGDSALYLCASSFVTVGQAFFGQGTRLTVV.

The chain couples TRBV30 to TRBJ1-6; D is ambiguous. With 1 base removed from V and 8 bases from J, the gap between germline ends came to 9 bases. CDR1 and CDR2 from the germline V gene are GTSNPN and SVGIG (reference sequence). CDR3 length: 13 amino acids. The CDR3 DNA follows: TGTGCCTGGAGTGAGGACTGGGATTCACCCCTCCACTTT. Its protein is CAWSEDWDSPLHF.

This clonotype has a handful of counts. CDR3 sequence reads: CASSAGGGGWDNEQFF. CDR3 nucleotides: TGTGCCAGCAGCGCCGGGGGAGGGGGCTGGGACAATGAGCAGTTCTTC. The rearrangement links TRBV9 to TRBJ2-1; perhaps D is TRBD1 or TRBD2 (7 bases each). V was trimmed by 3 bases and J by 5 bases, leaving 18 bases between them. Germline lookup yields CDR1 SGDLS and CDR2 YYNGEE. The CDR3 has 16 amino acids.

J is TRBJ1-1 and V is TRBV20-1; 9 positions agree with TRBD1. The CDR3 loop spans 17 amino acids. V shed 4 bases and J 4 bases; nucleotides not matched to a gene: 16. CDR1 and CDR2 from the germline V gene are DFQATT and SNEGSKA (reference sequence). The CDR3 loop reads CSATGAGTGPPSTEAFF. The CDR3 nucleotides read TGCAGTGCTACTGGAGCCGGGACAGGGCCCCCGAGCACTGAAGCTTTCTTT.

This clonotype was observed a few times. The chain is built from TRBV12-3 or TRBV12-4 and TRBJ2-1; D gene unclear. The CDR3 runs to 12 residues. Trimming shortened V by 2 bases and J by 7 bases, and 6 bases separated the two germline ends. The CDR3 sequence: CASSLIGNEQFF. Written as DNA, the CDR3 is TGTGCCAGCAGTTTAATCGGGAATGAGCAGTTCTTC.

This clonotype came up once. This chain links TRBV4-3 with TRBJ2-7, with D possibly matching TRBD2 (5 bases). The CDR3 sequence is 16 residues long. The V and J ends lost 1 base and 5 bases respectively, with 18 bases between them. The V gene's germline CDR1 is LGHNA and CDR2 YSLEER. The CDR3 DNA reads TGCGCCAGCAGCCAAGGGGCCGGACTCGCGTTAAACGAGCAGTACTTC. Translation: CASSQGAGLALNEQYF.

The chain combines TRBV11-1 with TRBJ1-1; a possible D gene is TRBD1 (6 bases). Germline V gene data show CDR1 as SGHAT and CDR2 as FQDESV (reference sequence). The V end was cut by 4 bases, the J end by 1 base, with 13 bases between. The length of the CDR3 is 15 residues. CDR3: CASSYRLTGNTEAFF. The CDR3 DNA sequence: TGTGCCAGCAGCTACCGCCTGACAGGGAACACTGAAGCTTTCTTT.

The rearrangement links TRBV18 to TRBJ1-6; 12 nucleotides align to TRBD1. The J segment lost 6 bases and the V segment lost 6 bases, leaving 12 bases of the junction unmatched. CDR1 and CDR2 from the germline V gene are KGHSH and LQKENI. This CDR3 contains 18 residues. CDR3 residues: CASSQAPGQGASNSPLHF. DNA of the CDR3: TGTGCCAGCTCCCAAGCACCGGGACAGGGGGCCTCTAATTCACCCCTCCACTTT.

This clonotype was seen more than once but under ten times. The chain uses TRBV18 and TRBJ2-7; no reliable D call. CDR1 and CDR2 from the germline V gene are KGHSH and LQKENI. The CDR3 sequence is 14 residues long. Trimming stripped 3 bases from V and 5 bases from J, with 14 bases between. The CDR3 nucleotides read TGTGCCAGCTCACCCCCTGCCGGAACCCACGAGCAGTACTTC. This sequence encodes CASSPPAGTHEQYF.

The chain links TRBV5-1 to TRBJ2-6, with D possibly being TRBD1 or TRBD2 (5 bases each). Trimming removed 4 bases from V and 4 bases from J, with 18 bases in between. CDR1 and CDR2 from the germline V gene are SGHRS and YFSETQ. This CDR3 contains 17 residues. The CDR3 nucleotides are TGCGCCAGCAGCCCCGGGACCTTAGCGACCGGGGCCAACGTCCTGACTTTC. Protein sequence: CASSPGTLATGANVLTF.